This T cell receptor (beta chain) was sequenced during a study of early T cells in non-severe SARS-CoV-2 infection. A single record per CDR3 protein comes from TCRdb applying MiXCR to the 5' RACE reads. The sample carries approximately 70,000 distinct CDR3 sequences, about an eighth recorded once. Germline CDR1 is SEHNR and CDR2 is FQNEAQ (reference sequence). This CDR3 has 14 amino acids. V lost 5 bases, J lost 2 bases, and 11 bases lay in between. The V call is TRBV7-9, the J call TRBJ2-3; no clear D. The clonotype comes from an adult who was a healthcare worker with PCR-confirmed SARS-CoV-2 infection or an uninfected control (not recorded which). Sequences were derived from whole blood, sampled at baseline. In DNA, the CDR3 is TGTGCCAGCAGCCCCGGTGTCCTCACAGATACGCAGTATTTT. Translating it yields CASSPGVLTDTQYF. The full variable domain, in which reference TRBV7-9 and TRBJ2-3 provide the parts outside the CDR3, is DTGVSQNPRHKITKRGQNVTFRCDPISEHNRLYWYRQTLGQGPEFLTYFQNEAQLEKSRLLSDRFSAERPKGSFSTLEIQRTEQGDSAMYLCASSPGVLTDTQYFGPGTRLTVL.